The rows below give T cell receptor beta chains drawn from one sample of a study of CD8+ T cells in alopecia areata. Generated by immunoSEQ multiplex PCR, the TCRdb table keeps only in-frame clones and is missing some. The sample consists of 150,000 to 200,000 clones, 58% of them appearing once. Sequences were derived from CD4+ T cells sorted from blood, sampled at approximately week 56, from a patient treated with tofacitinib. Receptors originate from a human donor with alopecia areata. CDR3s include the opening cysteine and the closing phenylalanine or tryptophan. Each record gives: D gene, clone size, J gene, V gene, CDR3 DNA, CDR3 protein. D genes are given only for firm matches. The size field is filled for only some rows; it gives once, few, many or a size class.

. | once | TRBJ1-2 | TRBV29-1 | TGCAGCGTTGAAGGGGGACAAAAGATCTATGGCTACACCTTC | CSVEGGQKIYGYTF
. | . | TRBJ1-4 | TRBV14 | TGTGCCAGCAGCCAAGAAAGGGGAGTAGGGGAAAAACTGTTTTTT | CASSQERGVGEKLFF
. | few | TRBJ2-5 | TRBV7-8 | TGTGCCAGCAGTCCCAAAAGGGTGTTGGAGACCCAGTACTTC | CASSPKRVLETQYF
. | few | TRBJ1-4 | TRBV27 | TGTGCCAGCAGTCCGAACTTTTCAACTAATGAAAAACTGTTTTTT | CASSPNFSTNEKLFF
. | few | TRBJ2-1 | TRBV19 | TGTGCCAGTAGTATAGCGGGGAGCTACAATGAGCAGTTCTTC | CASSIAGSYNEQFF
. | . | TRBJ1-2 | TRBV30 | TGTGCCTCCTCGCCCGGGGGGAACTATGGCTACACCTTC | CASSPGGNYGYTF
. | few | TRBJ1-1 | TRBV7-2 | TGTGCCAGCAGCTTAGCCAGTACAGCCTGGGATGAAGCTTTCTTT | CASSLASTAWDEAFF
. | . | TRBJ1-1 | TRBV29-1 | TGCAGCGTGGGGCGGCCCATGAACACTGAAGCTTTCTTT | CSVGRPMNTEAFF
. | . | TRBJ2-5 | TRBV2 | TGTGCCAGCAGCGGAGAGCAAACTTTACAAGAGACCCAGTACTTC | CASSGEQTLQETQYF
. | . | TRBJ2-7 | TRBV7-9 | TGTGTCAGCAGCTTAGGGGGCGAGCAGTACTTC | CVSSLGGEQYF
. | . | TRBJ2-3 | TRBV7-2 | TGTGCCAGCAGCTTATCTAGGGCAGGGCCGCAGGATACGCAGTATTTT | CASSLSRAGPQDTQYF
. | . | TRBJ1-5 | TRBV6-6 | TGTGCCAGCAGCTTAGGGAGCAATCAGCCCCAGCATTTT | CASSLGSNQPQHF
. | . | TRBJ2-2 | TRBV18 | TGTGCCAGCTCACCCCCCCGAGGGGCAGGTAACACCGGGGAGCTGTTTTTT | CASSPPRGAGNTGELFF
. | . | TRBJ2-1 | TRBV7-8 | TGTGCCAGCAGCTTAGGCCGGAACAGGTACAATGAGCAGTTCTTC | CASSLGRNRYNEQFF
. | few | TRBJ1-5 | TRBV5-6 | TGTGCCAGCAGCTCCCGTGGGGGCGGTGGCAATCAGCCCCAGCATTTT | CASSSRGGGGNQPQHF
. | . | TRBJ2-3 | TRBV29-1 | TGCAGCGTTGGGGAGTCAGGGAGCACAGATACGCAGTATTTT | CSVGESGSTDTQYF
TRBD1 | . | TRBJ2-3 | TRBV2 | TGTGCCAGCAGGACCACAGGGGGAGATACGCAGTATTTT | CASRTTGGDTQYF
. | few | TRBJ1-5 | TRBV30 | TGTGCCTGGAGTATTCATACGGGGCAGCCCCAGCATTTT | CAWSIHTGQPQHF
. | . | TRBJ2-5 | TRBV6-5 | TGTGCCAGCAGTTACTCGAACGCAGTCTCCCAAGAGACCCAGTACTTC | CASSYSNAVSQETQYF
. | . | TRBJ2-5 | TRBV6-6 | TGTGCCAGCAGTTACTCTCAGGGGTTGGAGACCCAGTACTTC | CASSYSQGLETQYF
. | . | TRBJ1-6 | TRBV7-9 | TGTGCCAGCAGCTCCCGAACCAGGGGCTCCTATAATTCACCCCTCCACTTT | CASSSRTRGSYNSPLHF
. | . | TRBJ2-1 | TRBV5-1 | TGCGCCAGCAGCTTGGTGGCGAAGCAGGGCGGGAATGAGCAGTTCTTC | CASSLVAKQGGNEQFF
. | few | TRBJ1-1 | TRBV5-1 | TGCGCCAGCAGCTCTCACAGGGCCATGAACACTGAAGCTTTCTTT | CASSSHRAMNTEAFF
TRBD2 | . | TRBJ2-4 | TRBV29-1 | TGCAGCGTTGCAAACCCGGGACTAGCGGGGGCCTCGAAAAACATTCAGTACTTC | CSVANPGLAGASKNIQYF
. | . | TRBJ1-1 | TRBV11-1 | TGTGCCAGCAGTCTTCAACAGGCTTCCTTCGAAGCTTTCTTT | CASSLQQASFEAFF
. | once | TRBJ1-2 | TRBV7-2 | TGTGCCAGCAGCTTGAGCCACACAACCTATGGCTACACCTTC | CASSLSHTTYGYTF
TRBD1 | few | TRBJ1-1 | TRBV5-1 | TGCGCCAGCAGCTTGGCCGGACAGGCTGGCACTGAAGCTTTCTTT | CASSLAGQAGTEAFF